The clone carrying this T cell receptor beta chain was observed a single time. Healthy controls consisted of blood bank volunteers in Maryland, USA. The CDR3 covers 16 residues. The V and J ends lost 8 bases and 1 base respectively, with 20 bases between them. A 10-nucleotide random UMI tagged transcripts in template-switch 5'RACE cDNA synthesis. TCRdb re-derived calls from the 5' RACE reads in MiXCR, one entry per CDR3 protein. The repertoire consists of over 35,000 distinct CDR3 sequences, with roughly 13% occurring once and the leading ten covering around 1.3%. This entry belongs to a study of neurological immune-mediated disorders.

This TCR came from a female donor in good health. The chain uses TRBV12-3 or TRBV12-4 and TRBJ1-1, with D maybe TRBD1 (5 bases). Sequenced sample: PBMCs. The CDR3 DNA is TGTGCCAGCTCAGTTGTGGGGACCGGGGGGAACACTGAAGCTTTCTTT. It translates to CASSVVGTGGNTEAFF.